This is a list of T cell receptor beta chains from one sample in a study of long-term antiretroviral therapy in people with HIV. Method: immunoSEQ multiplex PCR; TCRdb's copy keeps in-frame clones and lacks some. The sample contains about 33,000 clones, roughly 96% of which appear only once. The material sequenced was unsorted PBMCs, taken roughly 6.9 years after starting antiretroviral therapy. The receptors come from a man between 25 and 39 years old with HIV. Both conserved end residues are part of each CDR3. Each record gives: D gene, J gene, V gene, clone size, CDR3 protein, CDR3 DNA. The D gene is left open where the match is weak. Size values are once, few and many counts, or a class for expanded clones, and some rows have none.

>TRBD1|TRBJ2-7|TRBV19|-
CASSSRDSYEQYF
TGTGCCAGTAGTTCCCGGGACAGCTACGAGCAGTACTTC
>-|TRBJ2-1|TRBV6-5|-
CASSSGAEQFF
TGTGCCAGCAGTTCGGGTGCTGAGCAGTTCTTC
>-|TRBJ2-1|TRBV19|-
CASSATTGPYNEQFF
TGTGCCAGTAGCGCGACTACGGGTCCTTACAATGAGCAGTTCTTC
>TRBD2|TRBJ2-1|TRBV30|-
CAWRGRASNEQFF
TGTGCCTGGAGGGGGAGGGCGAGCAATGAGCAGTTCTTC
>-|TRBJ1-4|TRBV6-5|-
CASSSAGFEKLFF
TGTGCCAGCAGTTCAGCAGGTTTTGAAAAACTGTTTTTT
>TRBD2|TRBJ2-7|TRBV4-3|once
CASSQRTSGTDEQYF
TGCGCCAGCAGCCAAAGGACTAGCGGGACTGACGAGCAGTACTTC
>-|TRBJ2-6|TRBV9|-
CASSVVRVGANVLTF
TGTGCCAGCAGCGTAGTCAGGGTAGGGGCCAACGTCCTGACTTTC
>-|TRBJ2-1|TRBV12-5|-
CASGQVLGEQFF
TGTGCTAGTGGCCAGGTGTTGGGGGAGCAGTTCTTC
>TRBD1|TRBJ1-5|TRBV12-5|-
CASGQTFRQGPSNQPQHF
TGTGCTAGTGGACAGACTTTTAGACAGGGCCCTAGCAATCAGCCCCAGCATTTT
>TRBD2|TRBJ2-1|TRBV9|-
CASSVGPAGGGNEQFF
TGTGCCAGCAGCGTAGGCCCAGCGGGAGGTGGTAATGAGCAGTTCTTC